This T cell receptor beta chain was observed in a study of control samples from healthy donors and cancer patients. The CDR3 spans 17 residues. CDR1 ENHRY and CDR2 SYGVKD come from the germline V gene. V was pared by 6 bases and J by 0 bases, with 12 bases of the junction left unmatched. Here immunoSEQ multiplex PCR was the method, and the copy in TCRdb shows in-frame clones only, minus some. The data show around 200,000 clones, just under 95% seen once. The TCR originated in a man aged 18 to 29 in good health. Sequencing was performed on blood. The J gene is TRBJ1-2, the V gene TRBV10-3; 8 bases match TRBD1. The CDR3 is CAIRLSRTRGPNYGYTF. CDR3 DNA sequence: TGTGCCATCAGATTATCTCGTACCAGGGGGCCTAACTATGGCTACACCTTC.